One T cell receptor (beta chain) is described in this entry. In its sample, this clonotype was seen a few times. The clone's antigen remains unknown. It has no much larger one-base neighbor in the sample; base qualities were not kept. This entry belongs to a study of T cells in Graves' hyperthyroidism and ophthalmopathy (dated by TCRdb to 2018 to 2020). Regarding the research as a whole: Peripheral blood samples were taken at initial diagnosis, before any treatment was given. Prospective prediction of ophthalmopathy was tested in an independent validation cohort of 18 to 20 hyperthyroidism patients and 17 patients who later progressed to ophthalmopathy. Thyroid tissue and blood T-cell repertoires from several Graves' hyperthyroidism patients were also compared in the study. According to the paper, TCR Vbeta CDR3 sequencing was carried out on some 130 peripheral blood samples, which came from 40 to 45 ophthalmopathy, some 73 hyperthyroidism and roughly 17 progressor patients. TCR V-J signatures able to tell the groups apart were searched for in a discovery cohort of 100 or so patients, of whom roughly 42 had Graves' ophthalmopathy and under 65 had stable Graves' hyperthyroidism. After blood sampling, hyperthyroidism patients were treated with methimazole at a starting dose of 30 mg daily, and ophthalmopathy patients were treated with high-dose intravenous methylprednisolone. The 100 or so discovery patients were randomly split 7:3 into training and test sets. What the research found in general, with its limitations: Sample size was not statistically predetermined, and investigators were not blinded to group allocation. In validation, the model predicted progression to ophthalmopathy a median of 6.5 months before onset, with about 71% sensitivity and nearly 75% specificity. Ophthalmopathy was separated from stable hyperthyroidism by a 13 V-J signature model, with about 86% sensitivity and about 81% specificity obtained in cross-validation and 80%/75% obtained in testing. Blood samples also contained most of the expanded thyroid clonotypes (frequency above 0.001), which suggests that blood repertoires may reflect thyroid immune responses.

TCR beta CDR3 regions were amplified from RNA transcripts. The TCR CDR3 was subjected to a first round of RT-PCR using the HTBI primer set and the Qiagen OneStep RT-PCR kit. A second multiplex PCR round built the libraries, followed by size selection and purification. Libraries were sequenced paired-end with 100 bp reads on an Illumina HiSeq2000. In the source study's methods: SOAPnuke was used to process the raw data, with reads discarded if the reads contained adapters or uncalled bases, had a mean Phred below 15, or lacked an exact constant-primer or identifier match. High-quality paired reads were merged using COPE v1.2.5, and each unique nucleotide sequence was defined as a clonotype. Clonotypes were aligned to IMGT TRBV, TRBD and TRBJ reference segments using MiTCR v1.1. The analysis was restricted to V-J combinations with a frequency above 0.0001, which together covered 99.2% of the repertoires. A TCS score was defined as the ratio of F50 (clonal expansion) to E x V (chaos), with BLOSUM62-based TCRdist applied between CDR3 peptides within each V-J. Welch's t-statistics and random forest reduced fewer than 550 V-J features to 13, which were used in a naive Bayes classifier (R e1071). TCRdb itself trimmed the public reads at Q25 with fastp, ran MiXCR and retained productive beta chains. Every entry covers one CDR3 protein and lists the most common genes and DNA from its rows. The authors' filters were not applied to this entry. Recorded for this sample are around 190,000 distinct CDR3 sequences; approximately 16% of them occurred a single time. In total, the top ten clones hold more than 50% of the sample.

In the germline V gene, CDR1 corresponds to SGHVS and CDR2 to FQNEAQ. The CDR3 contains 15 residues, cysteine and phenylalanine counted. Only CDR3 DNA is held: 45 bases, read in frame from base 1. After removal of 5 bases from V and 7 bases from J, the junction retains 8 bases not matched to a gene. A patient counted as having stable Graves' hyperthyroidism if no progression to ophthalmopathy occurred over 18 months of follow-up. Hyperthyroidism patients were aged 18 to 65 years and newly diagnosed, with disease duration of less than 2 months. The study excluded patients with uncontrolled infections, other autoimmune diseases, pregnancy or lactation. Clinical symptoms, serum thyroxine and TRAb, thyroid ultrasound, and orbital computed tomography formed the basis for the diagnoses. Ficoll-Paque density gradient centrifugation was used to isolate PBMCs from around 10 ml of fresh peripheral blood. Total RNA was extracted with Trizol reagent, and quality was checked on an Agilent 2100 Bioanalyzer.

The chain is encoded by TRBV7-8 joined to TRBJ2-5; 12 bases in the junction line up with TRBD1. This clonotype originated in a woman between 50 and 59 years old with Graves' hyperthyroidism. Sequencing was done on a sample of blood. The nucleotide sequence is TGTGCCAGCAGCGGGGCCGGGACAGGGGGCCGGACCCAGTACTTC. This gives the protein CASSGAGTGGRTQYF.